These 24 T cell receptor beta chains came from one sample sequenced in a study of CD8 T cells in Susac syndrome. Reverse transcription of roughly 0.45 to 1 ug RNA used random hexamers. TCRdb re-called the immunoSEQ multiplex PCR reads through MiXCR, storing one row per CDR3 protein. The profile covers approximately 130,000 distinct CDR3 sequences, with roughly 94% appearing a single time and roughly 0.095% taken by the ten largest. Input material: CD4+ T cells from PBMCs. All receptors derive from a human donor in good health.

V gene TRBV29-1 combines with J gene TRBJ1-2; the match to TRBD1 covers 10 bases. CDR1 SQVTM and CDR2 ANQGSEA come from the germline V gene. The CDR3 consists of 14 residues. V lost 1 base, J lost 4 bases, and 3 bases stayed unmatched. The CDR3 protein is CSVEAWDRGYGYTF. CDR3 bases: TGCAGCGTTGAAGCGTGGGACAGGGGCTATGGCTACACCTTC.

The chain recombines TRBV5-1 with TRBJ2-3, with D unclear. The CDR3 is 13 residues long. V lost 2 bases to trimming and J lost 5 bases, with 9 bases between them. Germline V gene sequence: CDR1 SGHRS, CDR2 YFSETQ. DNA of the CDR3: TGCGCCAGCAGCTTCGCAGGTCAAGATACGCAGTATTTT. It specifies CASSFAGQDTQYF.

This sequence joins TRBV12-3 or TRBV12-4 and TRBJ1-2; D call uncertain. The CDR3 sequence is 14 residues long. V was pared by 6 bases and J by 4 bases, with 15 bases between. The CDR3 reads CASSPGLRFYGYTF. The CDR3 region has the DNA TGTGCCAGCAGCCCCGGTTTAAGGTTCTATGGCTACACCTTC.

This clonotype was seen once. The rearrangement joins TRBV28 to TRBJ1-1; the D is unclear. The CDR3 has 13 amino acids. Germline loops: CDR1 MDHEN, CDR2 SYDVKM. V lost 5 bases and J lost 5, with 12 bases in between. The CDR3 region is CASSPSSHTEAFF. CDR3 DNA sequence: TGTGCCAGCAGTCCGTCCAGTCATACTGAAGCTTTCTTT.

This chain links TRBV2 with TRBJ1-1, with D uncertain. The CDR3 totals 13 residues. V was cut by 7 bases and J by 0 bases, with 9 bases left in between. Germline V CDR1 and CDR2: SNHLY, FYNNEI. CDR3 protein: CASNVRMNTEAFF. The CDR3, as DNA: TGTGCCAGCAACGTACGGATGAACACTGAAGCTTTCTTT.

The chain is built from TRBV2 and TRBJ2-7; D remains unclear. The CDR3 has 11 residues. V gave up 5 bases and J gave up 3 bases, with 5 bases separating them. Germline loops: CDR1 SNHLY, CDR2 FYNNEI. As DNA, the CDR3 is TGTGCCAGCAGTAAGGACTACGAGCAGTACTTC. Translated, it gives CASSKDYEQYF.

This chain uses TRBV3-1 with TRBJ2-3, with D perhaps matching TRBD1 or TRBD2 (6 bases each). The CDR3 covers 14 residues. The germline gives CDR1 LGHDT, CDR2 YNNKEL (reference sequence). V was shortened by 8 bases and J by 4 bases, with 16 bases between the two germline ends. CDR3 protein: CASLTGAKADTQYF. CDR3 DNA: TGTGCCAGCTTAACGGGGGCGAAGGCAGATACGCAGTATTTT.

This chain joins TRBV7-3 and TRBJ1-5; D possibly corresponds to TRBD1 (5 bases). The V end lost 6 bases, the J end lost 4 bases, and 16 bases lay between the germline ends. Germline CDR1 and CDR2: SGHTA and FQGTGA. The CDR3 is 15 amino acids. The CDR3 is CASSLKGRYNQPQHF. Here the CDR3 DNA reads TGTGCCAGCAGTCTCAAGGGGAGGTATAATCAGCCCCAGCATTTT.

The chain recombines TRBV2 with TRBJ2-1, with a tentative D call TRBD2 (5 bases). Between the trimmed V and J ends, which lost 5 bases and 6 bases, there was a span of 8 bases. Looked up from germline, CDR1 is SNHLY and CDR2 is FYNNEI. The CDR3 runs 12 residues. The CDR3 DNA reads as TGTGCCAGCAGTCAGGACTCCAATGAGCAGTTCTTC. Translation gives CASSQDSNEQFF.

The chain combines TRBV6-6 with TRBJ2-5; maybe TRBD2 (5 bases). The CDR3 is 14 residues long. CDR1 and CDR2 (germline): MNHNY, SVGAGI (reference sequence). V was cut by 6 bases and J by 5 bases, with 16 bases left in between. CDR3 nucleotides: TGTGCCAGCAGCAACGCGGGTGGGAGCGAGACCCAGTACTTC. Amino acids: CASSNAGGSETQYF.

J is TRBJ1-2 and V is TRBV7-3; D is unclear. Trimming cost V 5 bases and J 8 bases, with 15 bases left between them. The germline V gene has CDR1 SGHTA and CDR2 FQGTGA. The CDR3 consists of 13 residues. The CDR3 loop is CASSRQGFEGYTF. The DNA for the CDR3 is TGTGCCAGCAGCCGACAAGGGTTTGAGGGCTACACCTTC. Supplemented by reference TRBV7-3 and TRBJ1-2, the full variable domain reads GAGVSQTPSNKVTEKGKYVELRCDPISGHTALYWYRQSLGQGPEFLIYFQGTGAADDSGLPNDRFFAVRPEGSVSTLKIQRTERGDSAVYLCASSRQGFEGYTFGSGTRLTVV.

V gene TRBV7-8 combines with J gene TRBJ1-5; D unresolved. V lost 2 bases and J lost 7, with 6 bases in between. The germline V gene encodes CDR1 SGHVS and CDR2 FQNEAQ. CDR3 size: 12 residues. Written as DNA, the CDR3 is TGTGCCAGCAGCTTATTGAGCCAGCCCCAGCATTTT. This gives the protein CASSLLSQPQHF.

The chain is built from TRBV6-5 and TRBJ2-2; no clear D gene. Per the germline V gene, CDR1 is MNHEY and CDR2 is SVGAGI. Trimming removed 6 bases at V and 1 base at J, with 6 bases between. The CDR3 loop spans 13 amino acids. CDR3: CASSKLNTGELFF. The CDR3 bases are TGTGCCAGCAGCAAATTGAACACCGGGGAGCTGTTTTTT.

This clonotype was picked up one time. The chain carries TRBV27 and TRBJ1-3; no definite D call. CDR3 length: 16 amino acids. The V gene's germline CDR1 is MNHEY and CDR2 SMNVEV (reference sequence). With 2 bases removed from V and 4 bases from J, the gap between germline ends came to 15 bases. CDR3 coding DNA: TGTGCCAGCAGTTTAACCGCTCTGGGGTCCGGAAACACCATATATTTT. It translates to CASSLTALGSGNTIYF.

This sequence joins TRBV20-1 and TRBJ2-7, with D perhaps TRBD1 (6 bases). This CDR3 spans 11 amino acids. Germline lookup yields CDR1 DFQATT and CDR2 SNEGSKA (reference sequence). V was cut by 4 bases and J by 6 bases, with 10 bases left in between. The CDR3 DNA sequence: TGCAGTGCTACAGGGGTTAGCGAGCAGTACTTC. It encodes CSATGVSEQYF.

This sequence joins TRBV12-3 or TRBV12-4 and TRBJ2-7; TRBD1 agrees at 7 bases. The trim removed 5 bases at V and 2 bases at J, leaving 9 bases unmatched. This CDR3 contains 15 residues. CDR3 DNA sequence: TGTGCCAGCAGTCTCCCCCGACAGGGCACCTACGAGCAGTACTTC. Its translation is CASSLPRQGTYEQYF.

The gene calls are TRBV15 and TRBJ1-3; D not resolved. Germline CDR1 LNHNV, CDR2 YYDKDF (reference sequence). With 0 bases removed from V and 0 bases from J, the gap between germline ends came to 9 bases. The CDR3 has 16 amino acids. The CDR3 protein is CATSRDPTASGNTIYF. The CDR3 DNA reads TGTGCCACCAGCAGAGATCCAACAGCCTCTGGAAACACCATATATTTT.

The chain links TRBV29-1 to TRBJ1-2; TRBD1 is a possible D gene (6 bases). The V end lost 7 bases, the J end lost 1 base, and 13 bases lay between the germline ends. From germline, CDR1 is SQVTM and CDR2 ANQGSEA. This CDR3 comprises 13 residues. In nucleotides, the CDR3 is TGCAGCGCCCAGGGGTTCGATAACTATGGCTACACCTTC. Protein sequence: CSAQGFDNYGYTF.

CDR3 nucleotides: TGTGCCAGCACCCAGGAACTTTACAATGAGCAGTTCTTC. This gives the protein CASTQELYNEQFF. This sequence joins TRBV2 and TRBJ2-1; unclear D gene. The CDR3 spans 13 residues. V was shortened by 7 bases and J by 4 bases, with 11 bases between the two germline ends. The germline CDR1 and CDR2 sequences are SNHLY and FYNNEI.

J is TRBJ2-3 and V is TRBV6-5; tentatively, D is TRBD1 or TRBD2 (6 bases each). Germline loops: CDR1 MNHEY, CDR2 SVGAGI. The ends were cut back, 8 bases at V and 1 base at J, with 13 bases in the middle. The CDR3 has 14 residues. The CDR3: CASGTGGRTDTQYF. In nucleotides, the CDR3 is TGTGCCAGCGGGACTGGGGGGCGCACAGATACGCAGTATTTT.

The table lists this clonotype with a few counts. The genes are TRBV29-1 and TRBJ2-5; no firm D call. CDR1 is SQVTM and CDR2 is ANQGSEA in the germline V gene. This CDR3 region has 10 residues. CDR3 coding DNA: TGCAGTGCTCTTCAAGAGACCCAGTACTTC. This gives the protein CSALQETQYF.

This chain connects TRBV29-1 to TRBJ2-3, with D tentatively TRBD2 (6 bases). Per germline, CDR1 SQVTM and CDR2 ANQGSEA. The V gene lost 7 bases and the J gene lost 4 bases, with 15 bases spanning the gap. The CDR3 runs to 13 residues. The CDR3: CSATGVRADTQYF. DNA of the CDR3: TGCAGCGCTACGGGAGTTCGGGCAGATACGCAGTATTTT.

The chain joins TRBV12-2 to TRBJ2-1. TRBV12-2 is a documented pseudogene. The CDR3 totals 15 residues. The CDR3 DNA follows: TGTGCAAGTCGCTTTTTAGCTACAGCTTACAATGAGCAGTTCTTC. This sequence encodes CASRFLATAYNEQFF.

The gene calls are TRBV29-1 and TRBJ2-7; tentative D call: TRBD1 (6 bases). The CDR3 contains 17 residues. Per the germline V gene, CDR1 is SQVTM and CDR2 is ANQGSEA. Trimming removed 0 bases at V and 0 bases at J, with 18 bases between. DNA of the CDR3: TGCAGCGTTGAAGATCTTAAGGGACAAAGTATCTCCTACGAGCAGTACTTC. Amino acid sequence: CSVEDLKGQSISYEQYF.